This TCR beta chain was sequenced in a study of response to subunit inactivated influenza vaccine. Study-level points and caveats: The authors proposed limited new T cell recruitment per seasonal influenza vaccination.

Details on this clonotype: Its antigen is unknown.

From the RT-PCR reads, TCRdb called clonotypes with MiXCR, one entry per CDR3 protein. Counted here are some 160,000 distinct CDR3 sequences, under 13% occurring once; the ten biggest clones make up roughly an eighth. The CDR3 sequence is 11 residues long. V was cut by 8 bases and J by 4 bases, with 9 bases left in between. The germline CDR1 and CDR2 sequences are SNHLY and FYNNEI. The rearrangement uses TRBV2 and TRBJ2-7; maybe TRBD1 (5 bases). The TCR comes from a man aged 45-60 years who received an inactivated influenza vaccine. The source material was non-naive T cells sorted from PBMCs, sampled 40 to 50 days after vaccination. DNA for the CDR3: TGTGCCAGCCGACAGACTTACGAGCAGTACTTC. Translating gives CASRQTYEQYF. Together with reference TRBV2 and TRBJ2-7, the CDR3 gives the full variable domain: EPEVTQTPSHQVTQMGQEVILRCVPISNHLYFYWYRQILGQKVEFLVSFYNNEISEKSEIFDDQFSVERPDGSNFTLKIRSTKLEDSAMYFCASRQTYEQYFGPGTRLTVT.